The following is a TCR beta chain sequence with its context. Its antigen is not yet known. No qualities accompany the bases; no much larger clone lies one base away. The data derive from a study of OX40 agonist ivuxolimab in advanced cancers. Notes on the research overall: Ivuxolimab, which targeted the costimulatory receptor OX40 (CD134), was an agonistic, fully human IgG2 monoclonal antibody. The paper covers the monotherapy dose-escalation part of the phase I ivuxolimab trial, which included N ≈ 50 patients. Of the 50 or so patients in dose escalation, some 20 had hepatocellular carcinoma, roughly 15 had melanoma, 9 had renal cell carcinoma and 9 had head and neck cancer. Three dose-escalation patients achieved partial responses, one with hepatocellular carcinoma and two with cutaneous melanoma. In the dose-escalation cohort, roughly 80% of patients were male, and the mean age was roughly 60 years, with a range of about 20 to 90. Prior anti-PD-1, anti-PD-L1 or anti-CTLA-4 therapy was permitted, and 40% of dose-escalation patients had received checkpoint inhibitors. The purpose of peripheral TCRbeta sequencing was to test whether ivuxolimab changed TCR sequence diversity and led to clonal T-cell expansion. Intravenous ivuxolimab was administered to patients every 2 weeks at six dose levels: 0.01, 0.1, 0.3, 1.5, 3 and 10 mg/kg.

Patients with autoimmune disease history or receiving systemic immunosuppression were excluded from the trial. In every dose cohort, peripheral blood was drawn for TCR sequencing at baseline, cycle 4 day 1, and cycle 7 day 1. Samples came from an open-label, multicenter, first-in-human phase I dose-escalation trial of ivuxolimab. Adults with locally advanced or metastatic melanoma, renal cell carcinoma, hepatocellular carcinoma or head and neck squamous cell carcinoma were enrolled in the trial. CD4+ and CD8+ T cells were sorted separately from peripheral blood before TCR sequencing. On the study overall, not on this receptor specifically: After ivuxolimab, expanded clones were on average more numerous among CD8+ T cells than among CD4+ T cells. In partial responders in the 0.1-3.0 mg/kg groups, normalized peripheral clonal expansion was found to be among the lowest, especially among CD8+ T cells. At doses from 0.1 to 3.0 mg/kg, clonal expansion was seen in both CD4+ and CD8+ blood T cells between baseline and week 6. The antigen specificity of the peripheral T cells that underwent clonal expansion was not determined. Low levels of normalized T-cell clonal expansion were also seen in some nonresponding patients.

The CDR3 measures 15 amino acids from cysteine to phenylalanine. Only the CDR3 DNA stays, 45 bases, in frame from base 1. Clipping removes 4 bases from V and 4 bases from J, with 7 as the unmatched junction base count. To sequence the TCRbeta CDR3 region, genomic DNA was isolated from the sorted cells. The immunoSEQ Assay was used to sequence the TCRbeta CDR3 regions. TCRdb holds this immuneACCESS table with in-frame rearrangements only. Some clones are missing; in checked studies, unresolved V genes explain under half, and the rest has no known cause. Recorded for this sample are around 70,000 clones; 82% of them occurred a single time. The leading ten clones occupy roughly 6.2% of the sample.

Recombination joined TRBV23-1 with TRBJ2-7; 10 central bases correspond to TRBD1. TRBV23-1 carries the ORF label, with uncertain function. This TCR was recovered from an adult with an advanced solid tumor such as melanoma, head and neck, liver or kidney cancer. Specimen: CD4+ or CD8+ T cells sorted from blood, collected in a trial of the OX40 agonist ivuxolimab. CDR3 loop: CASSPPRDRGYEQYF. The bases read TGCGCCAGCAGTCCCCCCAGGGACAGGGGTTACGAGCAGTACTTC.